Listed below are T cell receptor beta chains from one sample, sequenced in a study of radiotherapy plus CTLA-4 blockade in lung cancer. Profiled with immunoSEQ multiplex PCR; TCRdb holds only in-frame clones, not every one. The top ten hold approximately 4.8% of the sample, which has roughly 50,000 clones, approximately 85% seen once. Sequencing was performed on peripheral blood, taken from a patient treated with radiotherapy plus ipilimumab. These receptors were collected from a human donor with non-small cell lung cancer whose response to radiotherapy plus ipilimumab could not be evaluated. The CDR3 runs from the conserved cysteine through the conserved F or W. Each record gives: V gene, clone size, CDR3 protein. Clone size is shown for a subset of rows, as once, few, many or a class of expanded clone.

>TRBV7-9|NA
CASSPTDSWYQETQYF
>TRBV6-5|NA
CASSTTGGGGNTIYF
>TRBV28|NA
CASRTQGKNIQYF
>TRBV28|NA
CASNRRQGDIQYF
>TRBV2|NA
CASSEARQGKQFF
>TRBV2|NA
CASKDSGSGNTIYF
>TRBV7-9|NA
CASRSGLADYEQYF
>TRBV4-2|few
CASSQDLLGGGGYTF
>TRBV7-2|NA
CASSLLEGAEAFF
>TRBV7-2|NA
CASSTQTSGTYEQYF
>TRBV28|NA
CASSTRGPEWGYTF
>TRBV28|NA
CASSSLGAGETQYF
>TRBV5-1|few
CASSTGRGAETQYF
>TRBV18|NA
CASSPKVTGVSFLTEAFF
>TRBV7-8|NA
CASSPLAGKVNEQFF
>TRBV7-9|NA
CASSSTALHTEAFF
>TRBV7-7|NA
CASSPTTEAYEQYF
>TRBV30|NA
CAWSVFPRSKNIQYF
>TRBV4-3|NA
CASSPIAGFYNEQFF
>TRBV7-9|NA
CASSRDYTEAFF
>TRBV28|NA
CASSPNDRAFYGYTF
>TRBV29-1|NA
CSVEEGVGEQYF
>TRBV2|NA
CASSDWDRERDTQYF
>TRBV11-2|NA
CASSFTSGGPEKLFF
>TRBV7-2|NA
CASSLVGGQGIQYF
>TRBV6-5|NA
CASGQYNQPQHF
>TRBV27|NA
CASSHGQENQPQHF
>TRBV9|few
CASSVEGRGEYEKLFF
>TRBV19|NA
CATQVSNQPQHF
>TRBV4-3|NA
CASSQRTGEWSTEAFF
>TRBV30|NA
CAWSVQGSRNSPLHF
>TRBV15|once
CATSREGFQETRYF
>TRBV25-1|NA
CASEPAGSSYNEQFF
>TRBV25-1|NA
CASSRQTRNSYEQYF
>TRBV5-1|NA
CASRLDRDLSYTF
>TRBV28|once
CASSLSRGNTIYF
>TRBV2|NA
CASKDTGSNTEAFF
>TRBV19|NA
CASIRTSATGELFF
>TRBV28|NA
CASSPGQGRYNEQFF
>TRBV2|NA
CASKRTGWYTEAFF
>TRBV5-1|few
CASSLGGSEQFF
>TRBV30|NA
CAWKTGAIFEAFF